This note documents a single T cell receptor (beta chain) sequence. The antigen is not known. The CDR3 runs to 14 residues. Germline V gene sequence: CDR1 SGHAT, CDR2 FQNNGV. V lost 5 bases and J 0 bases, leaving 8 bases between the germline ends. The record originates from a study of beta chain features in type 1 diabetes. What was sequenced were expressed TCRB transcripts, since all of the isolated RNA had been reverse transcribed. Some clones are missing from TCRdb's copy, which holds only in-frame ones; the method was immunoSEQ multiplex PCR. Of under 200,000 clones in the sample, around 8.3% are singletons; the top ten hold around 0.5%. Study-wide points: Relative to healthy donors, patients appeared to have naive, central memory and Treg TCRB repertoires that were more similar. Shorter TCRB CDR3s, moderately but significantly so, marked every one of the four CD4+ subsets in Type 1 diabetes patients.

This sequence originates from a woman between 18 and 29 years old with type 1 diabetes. The material sequenced was central memory CD4+ T cells from blood. The chain combines TRBV11-2 with TRBJ1-5; weak D call: TRBD1 (5 bases). CDR3 sequence (DNA): TGTGCCAGCAGCCTTGACAGTAGCAATCAGCCCCAGCATTTT. Its protein is CASSLDSSNQPQHF.